The subject of this entry is one T cell receptor beta chain. The sample originates from a study of blood T cell repertoires in COVID-19. Generated by immunoSEQ multiplex PCR, the TCRdb table keeps only in-frame clones and is missing some. The repertoire has about 59,000 clones, roughly 80% of them found once; the top ten carry over 10%. V shed 2 bases and J shed 3 bases, with 19 bases lying between them. Germline-derived CDR1 and CDR2 are MNHEY and SMNVEV (reference sequence). This CDR3 comprises 17 residues. This sequence originates from a man of 80 years or more with acute or convalescent COVID-19. The V and J genes are TRBV27 and TRBJ1-2; D uncertain. Source material: peripheral blood. DNA of the CDR3: TGTGCCAGCAGTTTAGCCGTCGGCCAGGCCCAAGACTATGGCTACACCTTC. Amino acids: CASSLAVGQAQDYGYTF.